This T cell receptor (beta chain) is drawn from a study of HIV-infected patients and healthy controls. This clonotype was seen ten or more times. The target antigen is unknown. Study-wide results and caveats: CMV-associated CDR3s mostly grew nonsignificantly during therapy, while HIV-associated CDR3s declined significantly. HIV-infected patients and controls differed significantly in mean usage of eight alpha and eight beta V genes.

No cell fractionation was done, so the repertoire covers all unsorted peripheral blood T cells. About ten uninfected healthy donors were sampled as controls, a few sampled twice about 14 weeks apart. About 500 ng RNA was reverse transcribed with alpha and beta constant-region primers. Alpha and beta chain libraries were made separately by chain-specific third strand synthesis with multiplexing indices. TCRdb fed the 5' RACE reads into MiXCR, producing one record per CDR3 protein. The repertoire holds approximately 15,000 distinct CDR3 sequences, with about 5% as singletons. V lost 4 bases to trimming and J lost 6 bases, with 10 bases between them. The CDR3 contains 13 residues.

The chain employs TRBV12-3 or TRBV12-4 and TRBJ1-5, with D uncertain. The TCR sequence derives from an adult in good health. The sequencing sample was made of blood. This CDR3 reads CASSSQRFQPQHF. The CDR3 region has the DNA TGTGCCAGCAGTTCACAGCGTTTTCAGCCCCAGCATTTT.